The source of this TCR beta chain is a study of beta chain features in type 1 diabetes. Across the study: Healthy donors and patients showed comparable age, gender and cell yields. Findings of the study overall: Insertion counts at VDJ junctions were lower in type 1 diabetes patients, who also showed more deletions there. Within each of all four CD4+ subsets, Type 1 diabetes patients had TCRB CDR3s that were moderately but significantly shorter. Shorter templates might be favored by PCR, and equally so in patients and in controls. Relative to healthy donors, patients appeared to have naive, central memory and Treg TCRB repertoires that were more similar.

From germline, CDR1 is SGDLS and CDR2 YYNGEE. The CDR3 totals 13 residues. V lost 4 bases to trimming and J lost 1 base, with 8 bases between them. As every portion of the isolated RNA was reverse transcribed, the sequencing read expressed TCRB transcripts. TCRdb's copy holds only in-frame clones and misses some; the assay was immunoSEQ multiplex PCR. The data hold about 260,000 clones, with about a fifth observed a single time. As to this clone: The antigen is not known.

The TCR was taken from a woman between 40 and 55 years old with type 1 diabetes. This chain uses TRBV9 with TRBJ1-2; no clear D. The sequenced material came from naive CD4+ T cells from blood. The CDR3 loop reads CASSPGDNYGYTF. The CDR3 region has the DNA TGTGCCAGCAGCCCCGGGGATAACTATGGCTACACCTTC.